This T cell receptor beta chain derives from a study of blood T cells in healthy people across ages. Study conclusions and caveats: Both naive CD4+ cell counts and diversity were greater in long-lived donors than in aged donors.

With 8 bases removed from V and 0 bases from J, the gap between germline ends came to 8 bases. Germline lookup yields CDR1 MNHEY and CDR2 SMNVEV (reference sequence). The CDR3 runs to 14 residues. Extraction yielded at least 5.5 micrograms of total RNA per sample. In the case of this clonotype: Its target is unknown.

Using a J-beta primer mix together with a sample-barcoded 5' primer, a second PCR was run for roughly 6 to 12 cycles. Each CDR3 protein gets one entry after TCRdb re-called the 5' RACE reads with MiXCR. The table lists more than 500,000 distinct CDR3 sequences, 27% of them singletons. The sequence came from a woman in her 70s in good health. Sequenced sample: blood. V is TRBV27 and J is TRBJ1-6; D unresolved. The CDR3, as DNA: TGTGCCAGCGGAGAGTACTCCTATAATTCACCCCTCCACTTT. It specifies CASGEYSYNSPLHF.